Presented here are 30 T cell receptor beta chains from one specimen sequenced in a study of beta chain features in type 1 diabetes. The whole isolated RNA underwent reverse transcription, so sequencing captured expressed TCRB transcripts. Some clones are missing from TCRdb's copy, which holds only in-frame ones; the method was immunoSEQ multiplex PCR. In the table there are about 320,000 clones, 12% to 15% of which are singletons. What was sequenced was central memory CD4+ T cells from blood. Source of these receptors: a man aged 25-45 years in good health.

The chain joins TRBV29-1 to TRBJ1-2; D is undetermined. The V gene's germline CDR1 is SQVTM and CDR2 ANQGSEA. V lost 0 bases, J lost 9 bases, and 5 bases lay in between. The CDR3 sequence is 10 residues long. The CDR3 here is CSVEESSYTF. CDR3 bases: TGCAGCGTTGAAGAGAGTAGCTACACCTTC.

The V and J genes are TRBV5-4 and TRBJ2-7, with 11 nucleotides matching TRBD2. The CDR3 has 18 residues. The J segment lost 0 bases and the V segment lost 0 bases, leaving 8 bases of the junction unmatched. The germline gives CDR1 SGHNT, CDR2 YYREEE (reference sequence). CDR3 in DNA: TGTGCCAGCAGCTTGGAACCTACTACTAGCGGGAGCTCCTACGAGCAGTACGTC. Its protein is CASSLEPTTSGSSYEQYV.

This clone occurred a few times. V gene TRBV6-6 combines with J gene TRBJ2-5; 7 bases agree with TRBD2. CDR1 MNHNY and CDR2 SVGAGI come from the germline V gene (reference sequence). Trimming took 4 bases from V and 4 from J; bases not matched to a gene: 6. The length of the CDR3 is 14 residues. This chain's CDR3 is CASSSSGMGETQYF. The CDR3 DNA reads TGTGCCAGCAGTTCAAGCGGGATGGGAGAGACCCAGTACTTC.

The CDR3 is CASKRGLDTDTQYF. The DNA of the CDR3 is TGCGCCAGCAAGAGAGGACTAGACACAGATACGCAGTATTTT. The chain uses TRBV10-2 and TRBJ2-3; 7 bases line up with TRBD2. The V gene end was trimmed by 7 bases and the J gene end by 2 bases; junction bases not matched to a gene: 6. There are 14 residues in the CDR3. Germline lookup yields CDR1 WSHSY and CDR2 SAAADI.

CDR3 loop: CASSNRGTAPYNEQFF. The DNA for the CDR3 is TGTGCCAGCAGTAACAGGGGTACGGCCCCATACAATGAGCAGTTCTTC. The chain joins TRBV27 to TRBJ2-1, with 7 bases that match TRBD1. J was trimmed by 4 bases and V by 5 bases; bases with no gene match: 11. The CDR3 consists of 16 residues. Looked up from germline, CDR1 is MNHEY and CDR2 is SMNVEV (reference sequence).

V is TRBV6-6 and J is TRBJ1-1; D uncertain. Germline V lookup: CDR1 MNHNY, CDR2 SVGAGI (reference sequence). The CDR3 consists of 13 residues. Trimming left V 0 bases short and J 6 bases short, with 8 bases between. The chain's CDR3 is CASSYSGSAEAFF. CDR3 coding DNA: TGTGCCAGCAGTTACTCGGGTTCGGCTGAAGCTTTCTTT.

This clone was observed a few times. The V and J genes are TRBV6-5 and TRBJ2-1, with TRBD2 matching 8 bases. The germline V gene encodes CDR1 MNHEY and CDR2 SVGAGI. Trimming took 6 bases from V and 3 from J; bases not matched to a gene: 7. CDR3 length: 15 amino acids. The CDR3 region has the DNA TGTGCCAGCAGAAAAACGGGGGGGCACTACAATGAGCAGTTCTTC. Translated, it gives CASRKTGGHYNEQFF.

V gene TRBV4-1 combines with J gene TRBJ2-1, with D possibly TRBD1 on 6 matching bases. CDR1 and CDR2 (germline): MGHRA, YSYEKL. This CDR3 is 15 amino acids long. V dropped 0 bases and J dropped 3 bases, with 9 bases sitting between them. The CDR3 DNA follows: TGCGCCAGCAGCCAAGAACCGGGACACTACAATGAGCAGTTCTTC. It specifies CASSQEPGHYNEQFF.

V is TRBV7-2 and J is TRBJ2-7; D is possibly TRBD1 (5 bases). Germline V CDR1 and CDR2: SGHTA, FQGNSA. V was pared by 2 bases and J by 3 bases, with 8 bases between. The length of the CDR3 is 13 residues. The CDR3 DNA is TGTGCCAGCAGCTTAAGCAGGGACTACGAGCAGTACTTC. Its protein product is CASSLSRDYEQYF. The full variable domain, completed using reference TRBV7-2 and TRBJ2-7, is GAGVSQSPSNKVTEKGKDVELRCDPISGHTALYWYRQSLGQGLEFLIYFQGNSAPDKSGLPSDRFSAERTGGSVSTLTIQRTQQEDSAVYLCASSLSRDYEQYFGPGTRLTVT.

In its sample, this clone was seen a few times. The V and J genes are TRBV11-2 and TRBJ2-7, with 10 positions matching TRBD2. With V trimmed by 2 bases and J by 7 bases, 8 bases remained unmatched. Per the germline V gene, CDR1 is SGHAT and CDR2 is FQNNGV. The CDR3 loop spans 15 amino acids. CDR3 loop: CASSLRTSGMGEQYV. CDR3 in DNA: TGTGCCAGCAGCTTACGAACTAGCGGGATGGGTGAGCAGTACGTC.

This clone was observed a handful of times. The chain has TRBV9 and TRBJ1-2; 7 nucleotides match TRBD1. The CDR3 loop spans 13 amino acids. Per germline, CDR1 SGDLS and CDR2 YYNGEE. The V and J ends lost 4 bases and 9 bases, in that order; junction bases with no gene match: 9. CDR3 amino acids: CASSSPGGWSYTF. The CDR3 bases are TGTGCCAGCAGCTCACCAGGGGGTTGGAGCTACACCTTC.

This clone was seen a few times. The rearrangement joins TRBV18 to TRBJ2-3; 7 positions agree with TRBD1. Germline lookup yields CDR1 KGHSH and CDR2 LQKENI. The CDR3 runs to 15 residues. Trimming at V came to 2 bases and at J to 3 bases, leaving 5 bases not matched to a gene. The CDR3 protein is CASSPEGARTDTQYF. CDR3 bases: TGTGCCAGCTCACCAGAGGGGGCTAGGACAGATACGCAGTATTTT.

The chain recombines TRBV7-8 with TRBJ2-5, with 10 bases fitting TRBD1. This CDR3 spans 16 amino acids. V lost 5 bases to trimming and J lost 4 bases; unmatched junction nucleotides: 10. Germline V gene data show CDR1 as SGHVS and CDR2 as FQNEAQ. The CDR3 nucleotides read TGTGCCAGCAGCAACCCCGGGACAGGGGTGGGAGAGACCCAGTACTTC. This codes for CASSNPGTGVGETQYF.

This clone was seen only a few times. J is TRBJ1-6 and V is TRBV5-4; D not certain. CDR3 length: 14 amino acids. Germline CDR1 reads SGHNT; CDR2 reads YYREEE (reference sequence). V was cut by 0 bases and J by 5 bases, with 6 bases left in between. The CDR3 loop is CASSLVRDNSPLHF. The CDR3 DNA is TGTGCCAGCAGCTTGGTTAGGGATAATTCACCCCTCCACTTT.

This sequence joins TRBV7-2 and TRBJ2-7; a weak D match, TRBD2 (6 bases). Between the trimmed V and J ends, which lost 1 base and 0 bases, there was a span of 13 bases. Germline CDR1 is SGHTA and CDR2 is FQGNSA. CDR3 size: 16 residues. In nucleotides, the CDR3 is TGTGCCAGCAGCTTAGTCCGGAGGACTAACTCCTACGAGCAGTACTTC. This gives the protein CASSLVRRTNSYEQYF.

The chain is built from TRBV7-2 and TRBJ2-3; no firm D call. The germline gives CDR1 SGHTA, CDR2 FQGNSA. CDR3 length: 14 residues. The V end was cut by 3 bases, the J end by 6 bases, with 13 bases between. The DNA for the CDR3 is TGTGCCAGCAGCTTGTTCGGCCCAATGGATACGCAGTATTTT. Translated: CASSLFGPMDTQYF.

This clone has a handful of counts. This chain uses TRBV7-9 with TRBJ2-5; 8 positions agree with TRBD1. The end of the DNA fits TRBJ2-7 better, so the J call may be wrong. The germline V gene has CDR1 SEHNR and CDR2 FQNEAQ (reference sequence). The CDR3 extends over 14 amino acids. CDR3 sequence: CASSFGQGGNEQYF. CDR3 nucleotides: TGTGCCAGCAGCTTTGGACAGGGTGGAAACGAGCAGTACTTC.

The V gene is TRBV6-1, the J gene TRBJ2-3, with 9 bases aligning to TRBD1. Trimming cost V 6 bases and J 6 bases; bases outside gene matches: 10. The CDR3 runs to 15 residues. The V gene's germline CDR1 is MNHNS and CDR2 SASEGT. The DNA for the CDR3 is TGTGCCAGCAGGGTAGACAGGGGGTTGTTTGATACGCAGTATTTT. Translating it yields CASRVDRGLFDTQYF.

As regards this clone: The sample contains more than one DNA sequence encoding this CDR3. This chain joins TRBV9 and TRBJ2-3, with TRBD1 matching over 8 bases. The trim removed 3 bases at V and 0 bases at J, leaving 3 bases unmatched. The CDR3 loop spans 15 amino acids. Germline CDR1 is SGDLS and CDR2 is YYNGEE. The CDR3 DNA is TGTGCCAGCAGCGACAGGGGGGCTAGCACAGATACGCAGTATTTT. This translates into CASSDRGASTDTQYF. The complete variable domain, with remaining parts taken from reference TRBV9 and TRBJ2-3, reads DSGVTQTPKHLITATGQRVTLRCSPRSGDLSVYWYQQSLDQGLQFLIQYYNGEERAKGNILERFSAQQFPDLHSELNLSSLELGDSALYFCASSDRGASTDTQYFGPGTRLTVL.

The sample holds many counts of this clone. The chain employs TRBV7-3 and TRBJ2-3, with D tentatively TRBD1 or TRBD2 (5 bases each). V shed 3 bases and J shed 0 bases, with 13 bases lying between them. The CDR3 length is 16 residues. Germline assignment: CDR1 SGHTA and CDR2 FQGTGA. In DNA, the CDR3 is TGTGCCAGCAGCTTGAGGGGCGCGTTTAGCACAGATACGCAGTATTTT. Its protein product is CASSLRGAFSTDTQYF.

The chain carries TRBV11-2 and TRBJ2-1; the D is unclear. Germline V lookup: CDR1 SGHAT, CDR2 FQNNGV. The CDR3 extends over 11 amino acids. V lost 5 bases and J lost 8, with 7 bases in between. CDR3 coding DNA: TGTGCCAGCAGCCCCCATGATGAGCAGTTCTTC. Translation: CASSPHDEQFF. The full variable domain, with the rest looked up from reference TRBV11-2 and TRBJ2-1, is EAGVAQSPRYKIIEKRQSVAFWCNPISGHATLYWYQQILGQGPKLLIQFQNNGVVDDSQLPKDRFSAERLKGVDSTLKIQPAKLEDSAVYLCASSPHDEQFFGPGTRLTVL.

The chain is built from TRBV19 and TRBJ2-2; perhaps D is TRBD1 or TRBD2 (5 bases each). This CDR3 is 16 amino acids long. Between the trimmed V and J ends, which lost 6 bases and 5 bases, there was a span of 19 bases. Germline V gives CDR1 LNHDA, CDR2 SQIVND (reference sequence). CDR3 protein: CASRAAMKGRTGELFF. The CDR3 region has the DNA TGTGCCAGTAGAGCGGCAATGAAGGGGCGTACCGGGGAGCTGTTTTTT.

The chain joins TRBV2 to TRBJ2-1; 16 positions match TRBD2. V dropped 6 bases and J dropped 5; count of bases not matched to a gene: 1. The CDR3 loop spans 15 amino acids. Germline lookup yields CDR1 SNHLY and CDR2 FYNNEI. The CDR3 is CASRGLAGGDNEQFF. CDR3 bases: TGTGCCAGCAGGGGACTAGCGGGAGGGGACAATGAGCAGTTCTTC. The complete variable domain, with remaining parts taken from reference TRBV2 and TRBJ2-1, reads EPEVTQTPSHQVTQMGQEVILRCVPISNHLYFYWYRQILGQKVEFLVSFYNNEISEKSEIFDDQFSVERPDGSNFTLKIRSTKLEDSAMYFCASRGLAGGDNEQFFGPGTRLTVL.

This clone was found a few times. The CDR3: CASSPGTDTQYF. CDR3 sequence (DNA): TGTGCCAGCAGCCCGGGAACAGATACGCAGTATTTT. The chain has TRBV5-4 and TRBJ2-3; D may be TRBD2 (5 bases). CDR1 is SGHNT and CDR2 is YYREEE in the germline V gene (reference sequence). CDR3 length equals 12 residues. V lost 4 bases, J lost 3 bases, and 6 bases lay in between.

This clone has more than one count but fewer than ten. The gene calls are TRBV14 and TRBJ2-3; 7 bases match TRBD1. Germline V gene sequence: CDR1 SGHDN, CDR2 FVKESK. CDR3 length: 16 amino acids. Trimming removed 4 bases from V and 0 bases from J; junction bases left unmatched: 7. The CDR3 bases are TGTGCCAGCAGCCCCTGGAGACAGGGAAGCACAGATACGCAGTATTTT. This gives the protein CASSPWRQGSTDTQYF.

The CDR3 region has the DNA TGTGCCAGCAGCCCGAATGGGGGCGCGGTCGAGACCCAGTACTTC. It is translated as CASSPNGGAVETQYF. The rearrangement links TRBV7-7 to TRBJ2-5; perhaps TRBD1 as D (6 bases). V lost 5 bases and J 5 bases, leaving 18 bases between the germline ends. This CDR3 is built from 15 residues. CDR1 and CDR2 from the germline V gene are SSHAT and FNYEAQ (reference sequence).

V usage is TRBV5-1 and J usage is TRBJ2-7; D is undetermined. The CDR3 is made up of 13 amino acids. The germline V gene encodes CDR1 SGHRS and CDR2 YFSETQ. V lost 5 bases to trimming and J lost 2 bases, with 11 bases between them. The CDR3 DNA reads TGCGCCAGCAGTTCTGAAAGCGCCTACGAGCAGTACTTC. It is translated as CASSSESAYEQYF.

Written as DNA, the CDR3 is TGCAGCACTCGAGCGGGGGGCTCCACAGATACGCAGTATTTT. It encodes CSTRAGGSTDTQYF. The chain is built from TRBV29-1 and TRBJ2-3; 9 bases are a match to TRBD2. The CDR3 loop spans 14 amino acids. V trimming: 8 bases; J trimming: 2 bases; junction bases outside the gene matches: 8. Germline CDR1 SQVTM, CDR2 ANQGSEA.

V and J are TRBV2 and TRBJ2-3; the match to TRBD1 covers 7 bases. Trimming removed 4 bases from V and 4 bases from J; junction bases left unmatched: 8. Germline loops: CDR1 SNHLY, CDR2 FYNNEI. The CDR3 consists of 15 residues. The CDR3 reads CASSGPRGIADTQYF. The CDR3 nucleotides are TGTGCCAGCAGTGGCCCCAGGGGGATAGCAGATACGCAGTATTTT.

This chain connects TRBV5-4 to TRBJ1-2, with D perhaps matching TRBD1 (6 bases). V was cut by 1 base and J by 8 bases, with 15 bases left in between. This CDR3 is 14 amino acids long. Germline values: CDR1 SGHNT, CDR2 YYREEE (reference sequence). CDR3 nucleotide sequence: TGTGCCAGCAGCTTGAATTCAGGGGATGGAGGCTACACCTTC. It encodes CASSLNSGDGGYTF.